The 18 T cell receptor beta chains presented below share a single source sample, sequenced in a study of blood T cell repertoires in COVID-19. Assay: immunoSEQ multiplex PCR; the TCRdb copy retains only in-frame clones and omits some. The table records around 370,000 clones, 88% of them present only once. Source material: PBMCs or T cells enriched from blood (not recorded which). These receptors originate from a woman aged 18-30 years who had recovered from COVID-19.

The rearrangement links TRBV2 to TRBJ1-5; D is unresolved. Germline CDR1 reads SNHLY; CDR2 reads FYNNEI. This CDR3 comprises 16 residues. V was cut by 2 bases and J by 2 bases, with 13 bases left in between. This CDR3 is CASSEMTPGGNQPQHF. The CDR3 bases are TGTGCCAGCAGTGAAATGACCCCCGGGGGCAATCAGCCCCAGCATTTT.

CDR3 sequence reads: CASSLARRDTQYF. The CDR3 DNA reads TGTGCCAGCAGCTTAGCCCGGAGAGATACGCAGTATTTT. This chain joins TRBV7-8 and TRBJ2-3; no clear D gene. Germline CDR1 SGHVS, CDR2 FQNEAQ. The CDR3 runs to 13 residues. V was cut by 0 bases and J by 5 bases, with 6 bases left in between.

The chain uses TRBV9 and TRBJ1-4; the match to TRBD1 covers 9 bases. This CDR3 comprises 16 residues. The germline V gene has CDR1 SGDLS and CDR2 YYNGEE. The V and J ends lost 4 bases and 0 bases, in that order; junction bases with no gene match: 4. The DNA of the CDR3 is TGTGCCAGCAGCTCGGGACAGGGAGCAACTAATGAAAAACTGTTTTTT. It encodes CASSSGQGATNEKLFF.

The chain combines TRBV5-1 with TRBJ2-5; weak D call: TRBD1 (6 bases). This CDR3 comprises 15 residues. The germline V and J ends were trimmed by 0 bases and 2 bases, with 11 bases remaining between them. The germline V gene encodes CDR1 SGHRS and CDR2 YFSETQ. The CDR3 DNA reads TGCGCCAGCAGCTTGGGCAGGGGCCTTCAAGAGACCCAGTACTTC. Protein product: CASSLGRGLQETQYF.

The rearrangement joins TRBV9 to TRBJ2-2; 7 bases match TRBD1. This CDR3 is 19 amino acids long. Germline V CDR1 and CDR2: SGDLS, YYNGEE. With V trimmed by 1 base and J by 1 base, 13 bases remained unmatched. CDR3 bases: TGTGCCAGCAGCGTATCAGCCCGCAGAGACAGGGTGAACACCGGGGAGCTGTTTTTT. This sequence encodes CASSVSARRDRVNTGELFF.

The chain joins TRBV7-2 to TRBJ1-2; tentative D call: TRBD1 (5 bases). This CDR3 is 18 amino acids long. Germline V gene sequence: CDR1 SGHTA, CDR2 FQGNSA. Deletions cut 5 bases from V and 0 bases from J, with 22 bases between. CDR3 nucleotide sequence: TGTGCCAGCAGCCAATACGTTCAGGGTGACGTAGCTAACTATGGCTACACCTTC. Translated: CASSQYVQGDVANYGYTF.

This clone was seen once. One end of the junction varies from germline; a read error may be responsible. This chain connects TRBV7-7 to TRBJ2-5; 9 bases agree with TRBD2. Germline CDR1 and CDR2: SSHAT and FNYEAQ (reference sequence). The CDR3 loop spans 15 amino acids. The CDR3 nucleotides are TGTGCTAGCAGCTTATTCGCGGGGGGGAAAGAGACCCAGTACTTC. Encoded protein: CASSLFAGGKETQYF.

The chain uses TRBV29-1 and TRBJ1-2; unclear D gene. CDR3 length: 13 amino acids. The germline V and J ends were trimmed by 6 bases and 2 bases, with 13 bases remaining between them. CDR1 and CDR2 from the germline V gene are SQVTM and ANQGSEA. In DNA form, the CDR3 reads TGCAGCGTAAACCCTGGACTGAACTATGGCTACACCTTC. The encoded protein is CSVNPGLNYGYTF.

The rearrangement links TRBV6-5 to TRBJ1-2; 9 bases fit TRBD1. V lost 6 bases to trimming and J lost 8 bases; unmatched junction nucleotides: 10. Per the germline V gene, CDR1 is MNHEY and CDR2 is SVGAGI. The CDR3 totals 14 residues. In nucleotides, the CDR3 is TGTGCCAGCAGGTCGGGACAGGGCGAACGGGGCTACACCTTC. Translated, it gives CASRSGQGERGYTF.

The V and J genes are TRBV14 and TRBJ1-2; no definite D call. Germline V gives CDR1 SGHDN, CDR2 FVKESK. The CDR3 has 13 residues. V was trimmed by 1 base and J by 7 bases, leaving 10 bases between them. The CDR3 sequence: CASSQVGGFGYTF. The DNA of the CDR3 is TGTGCCAGCAGCCAAGTAGGAGGGTTTGGCTACACCTTC. Filled out from reference TRBV14 and TRBJ1-2, the complete variable domain reads EAGVTQFPSHSVIEKGQTVTLRCDPISGHDNLYWYRRVMGKEIKFLLHFVKESKQDESGMPNNRFLAERTGGTYSTLKVQPAELEDSGVYFCASSQVGGFGYTFGSGTRLTVV.

This sequence joins TRBV7-8 and TRBJ1-3; TRBD1 matches 9 bases. V gave up 4 bases and J gave up 4 bases; unmatched junction bases: 11. CDR1 and CDR2 from the germline V gene are SGHVS and FQNEAQ. This CDR3 contains 17 residues. The DNA of the CDR3 is TGTGCCAGCAGCTCCCTCCCCGGGACAGGGAGGGGAAACACCATATATTTT. Its translation: CASSSLPGTGRGNTIYF.

This chain connects TRBV5-1 to TRBJ2-7, with TRBD1 matching 7 bases. V dropped 5 bases and J dropped 1; count of bases not matched to a gene: 3. Germline CDR1 and CDR2: SGHRS and YFSETQ. The CDR3 has 13 residues. In DNA form, the CDR3 reads TGCGCCAGCAGTCCAGGGGGATCCTACGAGCAGTACTTC. Protein sequence: CASSPGGSYEQYF.

This sequence joins TRBV6-5 and TRBJ1-5, with D perhaps matching TRBD1 (5 bases). Trimming left V 5 bases short and J 6 bases short, with 11 bases between. This CDR3 is built from 13 residues. CDR1 is MNHEY, CDR2 SVGAGI, per germline. The DNA of the CDR3 is TGTGCCAGCAGTAGAAAGGGGCCTCAGCCCCAGCATTTT. Its protein product is CASSRKGPQPQHF.

This chain links TRBV11-3 with TRBJ1-2; D possibly corresponds to TRBD1 (5 bases). The V end was cut by 5 bases, the J end by 4 bases, with 11 bases between. Germline loops: CDR1 SGHNT, CDR2 YENEEA. The CDR3 sequence is 13 residues long. The CDR3 DNA sequence: TGTGCCAGCAGCCGCAGGGTGGGCTATGGCTACACCTTC. Translation: CASSRRVGYGYTF. The whole variable domain, remainder taken from reference TRBV11-3 and TRBJ1-2, is EAGVVQSPRYKIIEKKQPVAFWCNPISGHNTLYWYLQNLGQGPELLIRYENEEAVDDSQLPKDRFSAERLKGVDSTLKIQPAELGDSAVYLCASSRRVGYGYTFGSGTRLTVV.

This chain connects TRBV2 to TRBJ2-1; possible D gene TRBD2, 5 bases. V was pared by 7 bases and J by 6 bases, with 19 bases between. CDR3 length: 15 residues. Germline V gene data show CDR1 as SNHLY and CDR2 as FYNNEI. The CDR3: CASTGLDLNLNEQFF. The CDR3, as DNA: TGTGCCAGCACTGGACTGGACCTGAACCTCAATGAGCAGTTCTTC.

V usage is TRBV7-8 and J usage is TRBJ1-2, with 7 bases identical to TRBD1. CDR1 SGHVS and CDR2 FQNEAQ come from the germline V gene. The CDR3 contains 15 residues. V lost 3 bases and J lost 4; bases outside the gene matches: 8. CDR3 loop: CASSLTTGSSYGYTF. Here the CDR3 DNA reads TGTGCCAGCAGCTTGACGACAGGGTCTTCCTATGGCTACACCTTC.

This sequence joins TRBV30 and TRBJ1-5; 9 bases match TRBD1. With 5 bases clipped from V and 4 bases from J, the junction kept 3 bases outside the gene matches. Germline lookup yields CDR1 GTSNPN and CDR2 SVGIG (reference sequence). This CDR3 region has 13 residues. The CDR3, as DNA: TGTGCCTGGGGGACAGGGCAGAATCAGCCCCAGCATTTT. Encoded protein: CAWGTGQNQPQHF. The full variable domain, in which reference TRBV30 and TRBJ1-5 provide the parts outside the CDR3, is SQTIHQWPATLVQPVGSPLSLECTVEGTSNPNLYWYRQAAGRGLQLLFYSVGIGQISSEVPQNLSASRPQDRQFILSSKKLLLSDSGFYLCAWGTGQNQPQHFGDGTRLSIL.

The chain has TRBV29-1 and TRBJ2-5, with 12 nucleotides matching TRBD2. The V gene end was trimmed by 4 bases and the J gene end by 5 bases; junction bases not matched to a gene: 2. This CDR3 is 13 amino acids long. CDR1 and CDR2 (germline): SQVTM, ANQGSEA. The CDR3 loop reads CSVGGLAGETQYF. CDR3 sequence (DNA): TGCAGCGTTGGAGGACTAGCGGGGGAGACCCAGTACTTC.